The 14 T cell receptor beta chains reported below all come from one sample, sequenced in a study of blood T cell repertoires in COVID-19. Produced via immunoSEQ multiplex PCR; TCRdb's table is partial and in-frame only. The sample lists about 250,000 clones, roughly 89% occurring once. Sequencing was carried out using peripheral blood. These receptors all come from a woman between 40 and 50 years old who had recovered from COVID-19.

CDR3 in amino acids: CASSLTGLDQPQHF. The DNA for the CDR3 is TGCGCCAGCAGCTTGACAGGGTTGGATCAGCCCCAGCATTTT. The rearrangement joins TRBV5-1 to TRBJ1-5; the D gene is possibly TRBD1 (6 bases). The CDR3 has 14 residues. Germline V gene data show CDR1 as SGHRS and CDR2 as YFSETQ. Trimming stripped 1 base from V and 5 bases from J, with 10 bases between.

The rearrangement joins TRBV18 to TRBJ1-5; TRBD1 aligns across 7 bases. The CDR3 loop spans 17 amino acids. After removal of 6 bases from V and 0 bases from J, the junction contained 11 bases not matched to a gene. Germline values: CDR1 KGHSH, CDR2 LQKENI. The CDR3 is CASSHSGQPISNQPQHF. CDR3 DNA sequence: TGTGCCAGCTCCCATTCGGGACAGCCGATTAGCAATCAGCCCCAGCATTTT.

The CDR3 DNA reads as TGTGCCAGCAGCCAAGTAAGCGGATCATATGGCTACACCTTC. Translation gives CASSQVSGSYGYTF. The V gene is TRBV3-1 (or the pseudogene TRBV3-2), the J gene TRBJ1-2; D remains ambiguous. CDR1 is LGHDT and CDR2 is YNNKEL in the germline V gene (reference sequence). This CDR3 has 14 amino acids. V was clipped by 1 base and J by 5 bases, with 11 bases between them.

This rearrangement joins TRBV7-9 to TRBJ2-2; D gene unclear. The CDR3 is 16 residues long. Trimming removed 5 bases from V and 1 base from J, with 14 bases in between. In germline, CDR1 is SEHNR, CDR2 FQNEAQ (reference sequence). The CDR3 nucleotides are TGTGCCAGCAGCAAAGGACGAGGAAGGAACACCGGGGAGCTGTTTTTT. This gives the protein CASSKGRGRNTGELFF.

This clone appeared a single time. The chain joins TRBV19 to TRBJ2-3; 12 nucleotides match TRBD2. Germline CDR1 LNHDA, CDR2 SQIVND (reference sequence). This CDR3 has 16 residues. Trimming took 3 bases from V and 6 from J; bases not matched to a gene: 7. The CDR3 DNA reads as TGTGCCAGTAGTATCGGGCTAGCGGGAGGGCCGGATACGCAGTATTTT. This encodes CASSIGLAGGPDTQYF.

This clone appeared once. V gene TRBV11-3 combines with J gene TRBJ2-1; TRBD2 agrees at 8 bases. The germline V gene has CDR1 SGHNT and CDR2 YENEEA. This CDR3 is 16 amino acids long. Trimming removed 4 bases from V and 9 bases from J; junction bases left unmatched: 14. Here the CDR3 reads CASSSLPVIAGSEQFF. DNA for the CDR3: TGTGCCAGCAGCTCCCTCCCGGTGATAGCGGGATCTGAGCAGTTCTTC.

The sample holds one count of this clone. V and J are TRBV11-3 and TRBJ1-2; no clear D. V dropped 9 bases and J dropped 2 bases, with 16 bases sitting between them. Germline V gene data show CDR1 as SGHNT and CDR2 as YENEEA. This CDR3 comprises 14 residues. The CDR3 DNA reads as TGTGCCAGGGTAACAGCCCGGCCCAACTATGGCTACACCTTC. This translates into CARVTARPNYGYTF.

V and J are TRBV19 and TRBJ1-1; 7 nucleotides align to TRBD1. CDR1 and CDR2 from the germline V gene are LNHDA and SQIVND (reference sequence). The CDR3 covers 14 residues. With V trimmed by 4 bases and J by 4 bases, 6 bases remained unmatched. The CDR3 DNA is TGTGCCAGTAGTAACACAGGGGTGAGCACTGAAGCTTTCTTT. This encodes CASSNTGVSTEAFF.

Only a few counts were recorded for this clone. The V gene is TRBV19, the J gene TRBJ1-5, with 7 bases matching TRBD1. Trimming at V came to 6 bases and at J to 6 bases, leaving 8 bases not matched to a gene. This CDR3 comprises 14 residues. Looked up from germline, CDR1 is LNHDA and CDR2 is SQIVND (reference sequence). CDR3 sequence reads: CASRPTGKGQPQHF. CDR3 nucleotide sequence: TGTGCCAGTAGGCCGACAGGGAAGGGTCAGCCCCAGCATTTT.

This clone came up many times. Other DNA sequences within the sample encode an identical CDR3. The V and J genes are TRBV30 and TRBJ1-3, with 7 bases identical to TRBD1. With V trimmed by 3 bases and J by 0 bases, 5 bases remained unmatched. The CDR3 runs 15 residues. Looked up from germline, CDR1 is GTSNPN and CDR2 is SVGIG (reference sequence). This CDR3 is CAWSRDSGSGNTIYF. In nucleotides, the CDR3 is TGTGCCTGGAGCCGGGACAGTGGCTCTGGAAACACCATATATTTT.

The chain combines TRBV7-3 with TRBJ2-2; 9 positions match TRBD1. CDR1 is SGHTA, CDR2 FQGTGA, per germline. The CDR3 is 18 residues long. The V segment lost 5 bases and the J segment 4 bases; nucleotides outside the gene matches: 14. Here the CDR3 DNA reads TGTGCCAGCAGCCCACGCGGCCCATCGACAGGGGGCACCGGGGAGCTGTTTTTT. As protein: CASSPRGPSTGGTGELFF.

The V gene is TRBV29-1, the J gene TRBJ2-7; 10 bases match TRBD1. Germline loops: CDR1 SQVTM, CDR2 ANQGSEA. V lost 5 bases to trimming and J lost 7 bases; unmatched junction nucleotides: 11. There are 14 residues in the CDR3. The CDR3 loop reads CSVTGGQGGMEQYF. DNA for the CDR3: TGCAGCGTTACCGGAGGACAGGGGGGGATGGAGCAGTACTTC.

The CDR3 region is CASSSGGEDEKLFF. CDR3 in DNA: TGTGCCAGCAGCTCAGGGGGAGAGGATGAAAAACTGTTTTTT. This chain connects TRBV6-5 to TRBJ1-4, with 7 nucleotides matching TRBD1. The length of the CDR3 is 14 residues. With 6 bases clipped from V and 6 bases from J, the junction kept 7 bases outside the gene matches. CDR1 and CDR2 from the germline V gene are MNHEY and SVGAGI.

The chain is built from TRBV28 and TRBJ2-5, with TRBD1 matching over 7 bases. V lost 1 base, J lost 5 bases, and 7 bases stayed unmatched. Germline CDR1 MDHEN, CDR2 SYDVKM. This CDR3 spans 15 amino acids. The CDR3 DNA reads TGTGCCAGCAGTTTATCAGGGGGTTTAGGGGAGACCCAGTACTTC. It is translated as CASSLSGGLGETQYF.